These 21 T cell receptor beta chains were sequenced from one sample in a study of siplizumab effects on memory and regulatory T cells. The assay was immunoSEQ multiplex PCR, and TCRdb's table has in-frame clones only and misses some. This sample has 56,000 or so clones, with around 97% found just once. The sample taken for sequencing was naive CD8+ T cells sorted from blood. The receptors derive from a human donor in good health.

The chain is built from TRBV9 and TRBJ2-7, with D possibly TRBD1 on 7 matching bases. Germline V CDR1 and CDR2: SGDLS, YYNGEE. The CDR3 extends over 16 amino acids. V shed 3 bases and J shed 0 bases, with 16 bases lying between them. CDR3 region: CASSAYQGGSSYEQYF. CDR3 DNA: TGTGCCAGCAGCGCCTATCAGGGGGGTAGCTCCTACGAGCAGTACTTC.

There are a few counts of this clone. The chain combines TRBV6-5 with TRBJ1-1; D is undetermined. With 2 bases removed from V and 0 bases from J, the gap between germline ends came to 10 bases. The germline gives CDR1 MNHEY, CDR2 SVGAGI. There are 15 residues in the CDR3. The CDR3 nucleotides are TGTGCCAGCAGTTACGACGCGGGGTTGAACACTGAAGCTTTCTTT. Encoded protein: CASSYDAGLNTEAFF.

The chain links TRBV4-3 to TRBJ2-1; tentative D call: TRBD2 (6 bases). The CDR3 totals 17 residues. Trimming removed 0 bases from V and 0 bases from J, with 12 bases in between. Looked up from germline, CDR1 is LGHNA and CDR2 is YSLEER. The CDR3 protein is CASSQDITSYSYNEQFF. The CDR3 nucleotides read TGCGCCAGCAGCCAAGATATAACTAGCTACTCCTACAATGAGCAGTTCTTC.

The J gene is TRBJ2-5, the V gene TRBV27; a weak D match, TRBD2 (5 bases). With 2 bases removed from V and 7 bases from J, the gap between germline ends came to 17 bases. CDR1 is MNHEY and CDR2 is SMNVEV in the germline V gene (reference sequence). The CDR3 is 15 amino acids. The CDR3 sequence: CASSLVGGSLGTQYF. As DNA, the CDR3 is TGTGCCAGCAGTTTAGTAGGCGGGTCGTTGGGGACCCAGTACTTC.

This rearrangement joins TRBV4-2 to TRBJ1-2, with D maybe TRBD1 (6 bases). V lost 0 bases and J lost 8, with 16 bases in between. The CDR3 runs 15 residues. CDR1 is LGHNA, CDR2 YNFKEQ, per germline. CDR3 nucleotide sequence: TGTGCCAGCAGCCAAGAAGGCGAACAGGGACACGGCTACACCTTC. Its translation: CASSQEGEQGHGYTF.

The rearrangement uses TRBV19 and TRBJ1-1; unclear D gene. The CDR3 runs to 13 residues. Trimming left V 6 bases short and J 1 base short, with 9 bases between. CDR1 and CDR2 from the germline V gene are LNHDA and SQIVND (reference sequence). CDR3 sequence reads: CASSYTKNTEAFF. The CDR3 DNA follows: TGTGCCAGTAGCTACACCAAGAACACTGAAGCTTTCTTT. Combining the CDR3 with reference TRBV19 and TRBJ1-1 gives the whole variable domain DGGITQSPKYLFRKEGQNVTLSCEQNLNHDAMYWYRQDPGQGLRLIYYSQIVNDFQKGDIAEGYSVSREKKESFPLTVTSAQKNPTAFYLCASSYTKNTEAFFGQGTRLTVV.

The rearrangement uses TRBV18 and TRBJ2-1, with 9 bases identical to TRBD1. With V trimmed by 3 bases and J by 7 bases, 7 bases remained unmatched. CDR3 length: 15 amino acids. CDR1 and CDR2 (germline): KGHSH, LQKENI. CDR3 coding DNA: TGTGCCAGCTCACCGACAGGGGGAGTATTTAATGAGCAGTTCTTC. It is translated as CASSPTGGVFNEQFF.

This chain uses TRBV28 with TRBJ2-7; 14 positions agree with TRBD2. The V and J ends lost 3 bases and 0 bases, in that order; junction bases with no gene match: 7. In germline, CDR1 is MDHEN, CDR2 SYDVKM. This CDR3 region has 18 residues. The CDR3 DNA sequence: TGTGCCAGCAGTTTCCCCAGGACTAGCGGGAGGAGCTCCTACGAGCAGTACTTC. Its protein is CASSFPRTSGRSSYEQYF.

This chain links TRBV7-6 with TRBJ2-6, with D perhaps matching TRBD1 or TRBD2 (5 bases each). Germline CDR1 SGHVS, CDR2 FNYEAQ. The germline V and J ends were trimmed by 1 base and 4 bases, with 11 bases remaining between them. This CDR3 contains 16 residues. The CDR3 reads CASSLGGVTGANVLTF. DNA of the CDR3: TGTGCCAGCAGCTTAGGAGGGGTGACCGGGGCCAACGTCCTGACTTTC.

The genes are TRBV6-1 and TRBJ2-2, with D perhaps matching TRBD1 (6 bases). The germline gives CDR1 MNHNS, CDR2 SASEGT. The CDR3 runs 12 residues. V lost 10 bases to trimming and J lost 9 bases, with 15 bases between them. CDR3 amino acids: CANSDSPWELFF. The CDR3 coding sequence is TGTGCCAACTCGGACAGCCCATGGGAGCTGTTTTTT.

The chain links TRBV7-9 to TRBJ2-3; 8 bases match TRBD1. The CDR3 runs 16 residues. After removal of 0 bases from V and 5 bases from J, the junction contained 7 bases not matched to a gene. The V gene's germline CDR1 is SEHNR and CDR2 FQNEAQ (reference sequence). The CDR3 bases are TGTGCCAGCAGCTTAGCTTGGGCAGGGGGCGTAGATACGCAGTATTTT. It translates to CASSLAWAGGVDTQYF.

The V gene is TRBV4-1, the J gene TRBJ2-3; D tentatively reads TRBD1 or TRBD2 (5 bases each). This CDR3 has 12 amino acids. CDR1 and CDR2 from the germline V gene are MGHRA and YSYEKL. V was shortened by 3 bases and J by 6 bases, with 7 bases between the two germline ends. The CDR3 region is CASSQGVDTQYF. The CDR3 region has the DNA TGCGCCAGCAGCCAGGGGGTCGATACGCAGTATTTT.

This sequence joins TRBV21-1 and TRBJ1-5; the listed D gene, TRBD1, was not tested against the DNA. TRBV21-1 is described as a pseudogene. This CDR3 region has 17 residues. The CDR3 nucleotides read TGTGCCAGCAGCAAAGGACCGACAGGGACTAGCAATCAGCCCCAGCATTTT. Translated, it gives CASSKGPTGTSNQPQHF.

CDR3 sequence (DNA): TGTGCCAGCAGCAAATCGGAGCGGGAGCCCAATGAGCAGTTCTTC. Translated: CASSKSEREPNEQFF. The J gene is TRBJ2-1, the V gene TRBV21-1; TRBD2, the table's D call, lacks a check against the DNA. TRBV21-1 is classified as a pseudogene. The CDR3 is made up of 15 amino acids.

The chain joins TRBV25-1 to TRBJ2-3; D is tentatively TRBD1 or TRBD2 (5 bases each). The CDR3 totals 16 residues. Germline V gene data show CDR1 as MGHDK and CDR2 as SYGVNS. Trimming took 0 bases from V and 2 from J, leaving 12 bases between them. CDR3 nucleotides: TGTGCCAGCAGTGAATATACGAGGGGAGCCACAGATACGCAGTATTTT. It yields the protein CASSEYTRGATDTQYF.

This clone was detected once. The V gene is TRBV9, the J gene TRBJ2-3; 8 nucleotides match TRBD2. The V and J ends lost 3 bases and 1 base, in that order; junction bases with no gene match: 7. The V gene's germline CDR1 is SGDLS and CDR2 YYNGEE. This CDR3 spans 16 amino acids. The CDR3 protein is CASSATGGPGTDTQYF. Written as DNA, the CDR3 is TGTGCCAGCAGCGCAACGGGAGGGCCCGGCACAGATACGCAGTATTTT.

The chain has TRBV7-3 and TRBJ2-3; no firm D call. This CDR3 is 15 amino acids long. Trimming stripped 5 bases from V and 2 bases from J, with 14 bases between. Per germline, CDR1 SGHTA and CDR2 FQGTGA. The CDR3 spells CASSQQSGFTDTQYF. The CDR3 DNA follows: TGTGCCAGCAGCCAACAGTCCGGGTTCACAGATACGCAGTATTTT.

The chain couples TRBV9 to TRBJ2-4; D might be TRBD1 or TRBD2, each matching 6 bases. Deletions cut 3 bases from V and 7 bases from J, with 14 bases between. The CDR3 runs to 14 residues. Germline loops: CDR1 SGDLS, CDR2 YYNGEE. CDR3 nucleotides: TGTGCCAGCAGCGGCGGGACAACGGGGAACATTCAGTACTTC. It encodes CASSGGTTGNIQYF.

V is TRBV9 and J is TRBJ2-7; 9 nucleotides line up with TRBD1. This CDR3 is built from 16 residues. In germline, CDR1 is SGDLS, CDR2 YYNGEE. Trimming removed 2 bases from V and 5 bases from J; junction bases left unmatched: 11. CDR3 amino acids: CASSVRDRDALDEQYF. As DNA, the CDR3 is TGTGCCAGCAGCGTCCGGGACAGGGATGCACTGGACGAGCAGTACTTC.

The genes are TRBV27 and TRBJ2-7; D gene uncertain. The CDR3 has 15 residues. The germline V gene encodes CDR1 MNHEY and CDR2 SMNVEV (reference sequence). V lost 3 bases to trimming and J lost 7 bases, with 19 bases between them. The CDR3 region has the DNA TGTGCCAGCAGTTTCTCAATGGCCGCGTCCCAGGAGCAGTACTTC. Residues: CASSFSMAASQEQYF.

The chain links TRBV7-3 to TRBJ2-5, with 8 bases that match TRBD2. The germline gives CDR1 SGHTA, CDR2 FQGTGA. J gave up 2 bases and V 2 bases, and 4 bases lay outside the gene matches. The CDR3 loop spans 15 amino acids. CDR3 sequence: CASSLVVAGQETQYF. The CDR3 DNA sequence: TGTGCCAGCAGCTTAGTAGTAGCGGGACAAGAGACCCAGTACTTC.